Given below is one TCR beta chain in context. Its specificity is not known. This entry comes from a study of T cell responses to AZD1222 COVID-19 vaccine. The study, taken as a whole, reports: The donor cohort was predominantly white British with a female majority, and clonal diversity may have been underestimated. Only a handful of AZD1222 recipients, several in all, had baseline seropositivity. Repertoire collection took place solely once the T cell response had peaked.

Data came from immunoSEQ multiplex PCR; TCRdb stores just in-frame clones and leaves some out. The table shows fewer than 200,000 clones, with over 85% occurring only once. V was trimmed by 9 bases and J by 3 bases, leaving 20 bases between them. This CDR3 is built from 15 residues. Looked up from germline, CDR1 is LNHDA and CDR2 is SQIVND (reference sequence). The TCR originated in an adult who received the MenACWY meningococcal vaccine as a control. The sequencing here drew on peripheral blood, taken 28 days after the second dose of the MenACWY control vaccine. The chain uses TRBV19 and TRBJ1-2; D is uncertain. CDR3 sequence (DNA): TGTGCCAGCAGGATATTGGCAGCCGGGGACTATGGCTACACCTTC. Its translation: CASRILAAGDYGYTF.